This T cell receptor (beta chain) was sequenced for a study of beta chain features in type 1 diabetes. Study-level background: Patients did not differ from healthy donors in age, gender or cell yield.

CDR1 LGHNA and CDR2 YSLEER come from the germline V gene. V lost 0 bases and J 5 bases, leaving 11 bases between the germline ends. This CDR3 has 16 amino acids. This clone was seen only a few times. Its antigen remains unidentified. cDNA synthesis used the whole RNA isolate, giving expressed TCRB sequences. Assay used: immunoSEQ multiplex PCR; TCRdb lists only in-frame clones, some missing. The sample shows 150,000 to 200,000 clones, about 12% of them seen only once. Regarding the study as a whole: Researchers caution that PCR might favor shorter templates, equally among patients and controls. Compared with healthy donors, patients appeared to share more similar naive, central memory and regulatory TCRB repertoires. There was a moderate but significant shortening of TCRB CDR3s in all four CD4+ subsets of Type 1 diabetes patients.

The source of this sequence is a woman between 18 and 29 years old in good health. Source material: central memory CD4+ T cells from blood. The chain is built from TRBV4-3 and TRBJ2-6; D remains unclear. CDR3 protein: CASSQDISFRANVLTF. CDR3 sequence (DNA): TGCGCCAGCAGCCAAGATATATCCTTTCGGGCCAACGTCCTGACTTTC.